This passage covers 21 T cell receptor beta chains from one sample sequenced in a study of T-cell memory formation after mild COVID-19. TCRdb independently ran MiXCR on the 5' RACE reads; one entry per CDR3 protein. The sample yields 50,000 or so distinct CDR3 sequences, 12% seen once. The source material was PBMCs or a T cell subset sorted from them (not recorded which). These receptors all stem from a man between 18 and 29 years old who had mild COVID-19 (a few samples of this study predate the infection). Cell type and time point are not known.

The V and J genes are TRBV6-5 and TRBJ1-6, with D perhaps TRBD1 (6 bases). This CDR3 has 13 amino acids. The V gene's germline CDR1 is MNHEY and CDR2 SVGAGI. Trimming removed 5 bases at V and 9 bases at J, with 11 bases between. The CDR3 nucleotides are TGTGCCAGCAGTCCCAGGGGAGGTTCACCCCTCCACTTT. Protein sequence: CASSPRGGSPLHF.

V gene TRBV20-1 combines with J gene TRBJ1-5; TRBD1 might be the D (6 bases). CDR3 length: 14 amino acids. Germline lookup yields CDR1 DFQATT and CDR2 SNEGSKA (reference sequence). With 3 bases removed from V and 5 bases from J, the gap between germline ends came to 14 bases. The CDR3 reads CSASAGDRYQPQHF. CDR3 bases: TGCAGTGCTAGTGCAGGGGATAGGTATCAGCCCCAGCATTTT.

This clonotype was seen ten or more times. V is TRBV10-3 and J is TRBJ1-3; no clear D. Germline V gives CDR1 ENHRY, CDR2 SYGVKD. The CDR3 is made up of 13 amino acids. V gave up 4 bases and J gave up 0 bases, with 4 bases separating them. CDR3 sequence reads: CAISGSSGNTIYF. The CDR3 nucleotides read TGTGCCATCAGTGGCAGCTCTGGAAACACCATATATTTT.

V is TRBV15 and J is TRBJ2-5; TRBD2 matches at 9 bases. V trimming: 3 bases; J trimming: 1 base; junction bases outside the gene matches: 3. This CDR3 has 15 amino acids. Germline CDR1 is LNHNV and CDR2 is YYDKDF (reference sequence). Here the CDR3 DNA reads TGTGCCACCAGCAGGCAGACTAGCGGCCAAGAGACCCAGTACTTC. Translated, it gives CATSRQTSGQETQYF.

This chain connects TRBV5-4 to TRBJ2-5; TRBD1 agrees at 10 bases. The CDR3 has 14 amino acids. In germline, CDR1 is SGHNT, CDR2 YYREEE (reference sequence). Germline trimming cut 4 bases from V and 5 bases from J; bases unmatched to any gene: 5. Written as DNA, the CDR3 is TGTGCCAGCAGCCGACAGGGGGCGGGGGAGACCCAGTACTTC. Translated: CASSRQGAGETQYF.

The sample holds a few counts of this clonotype. The chain employs TRBV7-2 and TRBJ2-2; the D call may be TRBD1 or TRBD2 (5 bases each). Germline CDR1 reads SGHTA; CDR2 reads FQGNSA. The ends were cut back, 5 bases at V and 1 base at J, with 11 bases in the middle. This CDR3 region has 15 residues. The CDR3 is CASSPGPQNTGELFF. Written as DNA, the CDR3 is TGTGCCAGCAGCCCGGGACCGCAGAACACCGGGGAGCTGTTTTTT.

The chain links TRBV20-1 to TRBJ2-3, with D tentatively TRBD1 (5 bases). The CDR3 loop spans 11 amino acids. V lost 6 bases, J lost 5 bases, and 9 bases lay in between. Germline CDR1 is DFQATT and CDR2 is SNEGSKA (reference sequence). CDR3 sequence (DNA): TGCAGTGCCCACCAGGGAGATACGCAGTATTTT. It yields the protein CSAHQGDTQYF.

The chain links TRBV30 to TRBJ2-7; the D gene is possibly TRBD2 (5 bases). The germline CDR1 and CDR2 sequences are GTSNPN and SVGIG (reference sequence). V was trimmed by 0 bases and J by 1 base, leaving 13 bases between them. The CDR3 runs 15 residues. The CDR3 here is CAWSVRGGVSYEQYF. DNA for the CDR3: TGTGCCTGGAGTGTACGGGGTGGGGTTTCCTACGAGCAGTACTTC.

Only a few counts were recorded for this clonotype. The genes are TRBV9 and TRBJ2-2, with TRBD1 matching over 7 bases. This CDR3 comprises 14 residues. Germline CDR1 and CDR2: SGDLS and YYNGEE. The trim removed 7 bases at V and 6 bases at J, leaving 9 bases unmatched. CDR3 nucleotide sequence: TGTGCCAGCTCGAGGATAGGGGGCTCCGGGGAGCTGTTTTTT. Its protein is CASSRIGGSGELFF.

This clonotype was counted many times. The rearrangement joins TRBV3-1 to TRBJ2-1; TRBD2 agrees at 9 bases. Germline V gene sequence: CDR1 LGHDT, CDR2 YNNKEL (reference sequence). V dropped 3 bases and J dropped 7; count of bases not matched to a gene: 7. The length of the CDR3 is 15 residues. The DNA for the CDR3 is TGTGCCAGCAGCCACCCTGGGGGACTAGCAAATGAGCAGTTCTTC. Protein: CASSHPGGLANEQFF.

CDR3 loop: CASSRGWNQPQHF. The CDR3 DNA reads as TGTGCCAGCTCGAGGGGCTGGAATCAGCCCCAGCATTTT. J is TRBJ1-5 and V is TRBV28, with TRBD1 as a possible D gene (5 bases). The CDR3 is 13 amino acids. Trimming removed 8 bases at V and 4 bases at J, with 12 bases between. Germline CDR1 and CDR2: MDHEN and SYDVKM.

The genes are TRBV14 and TRBJ2-5; D remains unclear. Deletions cut 1 base from V and 5 bases from J, with 17 bases between. CDR3 length equals 16 residues. The germline CDR1 and CDR2 sequences are SGHDN and FVKESK. CDR3 DNA: TGTGCCAGCAGCCAAGGACGGGCAAGAGGAGTCGAGACCCAGTACTTC. Translated, it gives CASSQGRARGVETQYF.

This clonotype was counted many times. The genes are TRBV4-1 and TRBJ2-5, with 7 bases identical to TRBD1. V trimming: 3 bases; J trimming: 4 bases; junction bases outside the gene matches: 5. This CDR3 is built from 14 residues. Germline CDR1 reads MGHRA; CDR2 reads YSYEKL. CDR3 in DNA: TGCGCCAGCAGCCAGCACTCAGGGGGAGAGACCCAGTACTTC. This codes for CASSQHSGGETQYF.

There are a few counts of this clonotype. J is TRBJ2-3 and V is TRBV9; no firm D call. V was shortened by 4 bases and J by 6 bases, with 12 bases between the two germline ends. Germline CDR1 is SGDLS and CDR2 is YYNGEE. The CDR3 runs 13 residues. The CDR3 loop reads CASSSTLQDTQYF. The DNA of the CDR3 is TGTGCCAGCAGCTCTACTCTGCAGGATACGCAGTATTTT.

This clonotype was found a few times. V gene TRBV11-2 combines with J gene TRBJ2-5, with D maybe TRBD2 (5 bases). Germline values: CDR1 SGHAT, CDR2 FQNNGV. The CDR3 has 15 amino acids. The V end was cut by 2 bases, the J end by 1 base, with 11 bases between. This CDR3 reads CASSLSPSLQETQYF. The CDR3 DNA reads TGTGCCAGCAGCTTATCTCCTAGCCTCCAAGAGACCCAGTACTTC.

CDR3 in amino acids: CASSSGDQPQHF. In DNA form, the CDR3 reads TGTGCCAGCAGCTCAGGAGATCAGCCCCAGCATTTT. The chain is built from TRBV5-4 and TRBJ1-5; no clear D. Looked up from germline, CDR1 is SGHNT and CDR2 is YYREEE (reference sequence). The CDR3 totals 12 residues. Deletions cut 3 bases from V and 5 bases from J, with 6 bases between.

The chain has TRBV4-1 and TRBJ1-3; D is ambiguous. CDR1 is MGHRA and CDR2 is YSYEKL in the germline V gene. V lost 2 bases to trimming and J lost 0 bases, with 14 bases between them. The CDR3 is 17 amino acids. The CDR3 DNA is TGCGCCAGCAGCCAAAGGTCGGACGGCCTCTCTGGAAACACCATATATTTT. It codes for CASSQRSDGLSGNTIYF.

This clonotype was counted a few times. The V and J genes are TRBV28 and TRBJ2-7; 7 bases are shared with TRBD1. Looked up from germline, CDR1 is MDHEN and CDR2 is SYDVKM. The J segment lost 4 bases and the V segment lost 5 bases, leaving 5 bases of the junction unmatched. The CDR3 totals 13 residues. CDR3 sequence (DNA): TGTGCCAGCAGTGGCGACAGGGTATACGAGCAGTACGTC. It encodes CASSGDRVYEQYV.

This clonotype showed up just a few times. V gene TRBV27 combines with J gene TRBJ2-6; D may be TRBD1 (6 bases). The CDR3 consists of 17 residues. The germline V gene has CDR1 MNHEY and CDR2 SMNVEV (reference sequence). Deletions cut 6 bases from V and 2 bases from J, with 17 bases between. CDR3 protein: CASSLGWGQTGANVLTF. DNA for the CDR3: TGTGCCAGCAGCCTAGGATGGGGACAAACTGGGGCCAACGTCCTGACTTTC.

This clonotype was counted a few times. V is TRBV6-5 and J is TRBJ2-7, with D unresolved. The CDR3 spans 13 residues. V dropped 2 bases and J dropped 8 bases, with 13 bases sitting between them. CDR1 MNHEY and CDR2 SVGAGI come from the germline V gene. The CDR3 loop reads CASSYRQLSQQYF. CDR3 nucleotides: TGTGCCAGCAGTTACCGACAACTCTCCCAGCAGTACTTC.

The rearrangement uses TRBV6-1 and TRBJ2-7; no definite D call. The length of the CDR3 is 13 residues. Trimming took 2 bases from V and 4 from J, leaving 9 bases between them. Per the germline V gene, CDR1 is MNHNS and CDR2 is SASEGT. The CDR3 bases are TGTGCCAGCAGTGAACCTCAAACATACGAGCAGTACTTC. The encoded protein is CASSEPQTYEQYF.